This T cell receptor beta chain was sequenced in a study of blood T cells in healthy people across ages. General study findings and limits: There was no known CMV status for donors, so expanded clonotype changes were possibly confounded.

For the second PCR, which ran for roughly 7 to 11 cycles, a sample-barcoded 5' primer and a J-beta primer mix were used. All cDNA molecules were each tagged by a template-switch adaptor with 12 random nucleotides. TCRdb redid the calling of the 5' RACE reads with MiXCR, one entry per CDR3 protein. The sample lists over 750,000 distinct CDR3 sequences, about 25% occurring once. Healthy Caucasian individuals from Russia aged roughly 6 to 95 were enrolled as donors. Total RNA was isolated from each sample in quantities of at least 6 micrograms. From germline, CDR1 is MNHEY and CDR2 SVGAGI. This CDR3 comprises 15 residues. As for this clonotype: Its target is not known.

These records were also assigned to another study, of T cells of mothers and their children.

This clonotype was sampled from a boy aged 5-17 years in good health. The sequenced sample was blood. The V call is TRBV6-5, the J call TRBJ2-5; TRBD2 is a possible D gene (7 bases). The tail of the sequence fits TRBJ2-7 better, so the J call may be wrong. The CDR3 bases are TGTGCCAGCAGTTACGGGGGGGGCGCCTTCTACGAGCAGTACTTC. Its translation: CASSYGGGAFYEQYF.